What follows are 15 T cell receptor beta chains derived from one specimen sequenced in a study of cytomegalovirus exposure and HLA in healthy donors. Primers: 60 Vbeta forward and 13 Jbeta reverse. The data were produced by immunoSEQ multiplex PCR, yet TCRdb's version contains in-frame clones alone and is incomplete. In the table there are 100,000 or so clones, nearly 80% of which are singletons. The sequenced sample was PBMCs. The receptors were sampled from a woman in her thirties or forties in good health and CMV-seropositive.

The genes are TRBV9 and TRBJ2-3; TRBD2 might be the D (6 bases). Trimming left V 1 base short and J 0 bases short, with 9 bases between. The CDR3 loop spans 15 amino acids. Germline loops: CDR1 SGDLS, CDR2 YYNGEE. The CDR3 loop is CASSVIAASTDTQYF. For the CDR3, the DNA is TGTGCCAGCAGCGTAATAGCGGCTAGCACAGATACGCAGTATTTT.

V gene TRBV2 combines with J gene TRBJ1-4; D possibly corresponds to TRBD1 (5 bases). CDR3 length equals 13 residues. The ends were cut back, 11 bases at V and 1 base at J, with 11 bases in the middle. From germline, CDR1 is SNHLY and CDR2 FYNNEI. As DNA, the CDR3 is TGTGCCGGCGTCCAGGGAACTAATGAAAAACTGTTTTTT. Translation: CAGVQGTNEKLFF. Full variable domain (remainder filled in from reference TRBV2 and TRBJ1-4): EPEVTQTPSHQVTQMGQEVILRCVPISNHLYFYWYRQILGQKVEFLVSFYNNEISEKSEIFDDQFSVERPDGSNFTLKIRSTKLEDSAMYFCAGVQGTNEKLFFGSGTQLSVL.

The chain employs TRBV6-5 and TRBJ2-5, with 8 bases identical to TRBD1. The assigned J gene may be wrong: the sequence end matches TRBJ2-7 better. The V gene's germline CDR1 is MNHEY and CDR2 SVGAGI. This CDR3 spans 14 amino acids. The CDR3 sequence: CASSSLDRAYEQYF. For the CDR3, the DNA is TGTGCCAGCAGTTCGCTGGACAGGGCCTACGAGCAGTACTTC.

The chain joins TRBV2 to TRBJ2-7, with 8 bases identical to TRBD1. Per germline, CDR1 SNHLY and CDR2 FYNNEI. Trimming at V came to 9 bases and at J to 2 bases, leaving 3 bases not matched to a gene. There are 12 residues in the CDR3. The CDR3 here is CARTGETYEQYF. CDR3 DNA sequence: TGTGCCAGGACAGGGGAAACCTACGAGCAGTACTTC.

The chain carries TRBV30 and TRBJ1-2; TRBD1 agrees at 9 bases. V dropped 3 bases and J dropped 3; count of bases not matched to a gene: 2. The CDR3 covers 13 residues. Germline V gives CDR1 GTSNPN, CDR2 SVGIG (reference sequence). DNA of the CDR3: TGTGCCTGGAGGGACAGGGGACACTATGGCTACACCTTC. Translating gives CAWRDRGHYGYTF.

The chain links TRBV6-5 to TRBJ1-1, with a possible D match to TRBD1 (5 bases). CDR3 size: 12 residues. CDR1 and CDR2 from the germline V gene are MNHEY and SVGAGI. Deletions cut 5 bases from V and 9 bases from J, with 13 bases between. The CDR3 region has the DNA TGTGCCAGCAGTGAGACAGTGAAGAAAGCTTTCTTT. Translated: CASSETVKKAFF.

This clone came up once. V usage is TRBV19 and J usage is TRBJ2-2; tentative D call: TRBD2 (5 bases). The V gene's germline CDR1 is LNHDA and CDR2 SQIVND (reference sequence). Trimming stripped 5 bases from V and 5 bases from J, with 18 bases between. The CDR3 is 16 residues long. The CDR3 sequence: CASSSKRSRGTGELFF. As DNA, the CDR3 is TGTGCCAGTAGTTCTAAGCGGTCACGAGGGACCGGGGAGCTGTTTTTT.

The V gene is TRBV7-2, the J gene TRBJ2-3; a possible D gene is TRBD2 (5 bases). Trimming took 5 bases from V and 5 from J, leaving 11 bases between them. This CDR3 contains 13 residues. Germline V gene sequence: CDR1 SGHTA, CDR2 FQGNSA. CDR3 nucleotides: TGTGCCAGCAGCAACACTAGAATAGATACGCAGTATTTT. Residues: CASSNTRIDTQYF.

The chain is built from TRBV19 and TRBJ2-1; 7 nucleotides align to TRBD1. The CDR3 consists of 13 residues. CDR1 and CDR2 (germline): LNHDA, SQIVND (reference sequence). Trimming took 6 bases from V and 4 from J; bases not matched to a gene: 3. CDR3 in amino acids: CASSQGEYNEQFF. The CDR3 DNA follows: TGTGCCAGTAGCCAGGGGGAGTACAATGAGCAGTTCTTC.

The V and J genes are TRBV11-2 and TRBJ2-2; D uncertain. V was clipped by 4 bases and J by 2 bases, with 11 bases between them. Germline V gives CDR1 SGHAT, CDR2 FQNNGV. CDR3 size: 15 residues. The chain's CDR3 is CASSYDNPNTGELFF. The CDR3 DNA reads as TGTGCCAGCAGCTACGACAATCCTAACACCGGGGAGCTGTTTTTT.

The V call is TRBV19, the J call TRBJ2-1; D may be TRBD2 (5 bases). Germline CDR1 reads LNHDA; CDR2 reads SQIVND (reference sequence). Trimming cost V 2 bases and J 2 bases, with 10 bases left between them. The CDR3 covers 15 residues. For the CDR3, the DNA is TGTGCCAGTAGTATACCGGGAATCCCCTACAATGAGCAGTTCTTC. The encoded protein is CASSIPGIPYNEQFF.

The chain links TRBV19 to TRBJ2-1; 8 bases are shared with TRBD2. The V and J ends lost 7 bases and 5 bases, in that order; junction bases with no gene match: 19. The germline gives CDR1 LNHDA, CDR2 SQIVND (reference sequence). This CDR3 has 18 amino acids. The CDR3 protein is CASTRGLDFGVWDNEQFF. CDR3 DNA sequence: TGTGCCAGTACCCGGGGACTAGATTTCGGGGTATGGGACAATGAGCAGTTCTTC.

On this clone: One junction end disagrees with the germline gene, perhaps due to a read error. This chain links TRBV5-8 with TRBJ1-2, with D hard to call. The CDR3 contains 15 residues. CDR1 SGHTS and CDR2 YDEGEE come from the germline V gene. The CDR3 here is CASSLVAGDNYGYPF. DNA of the CDR3: TGTGCCAGCAGCTTAGTCGCGGGAGATAACTATGGCTACCCCTTC.

The chain recombines TRBV27 with TRBJ2-3, with D possibly TRBD1 on 6 matching bases. The V end lost 0 bases, the J end lost 2 bases, and 12 bases lay between the germline ends. Germline V gene sequence: CDR1 MNHEY, CDR2 SMNVEV (reference sequence). This CDR3 is 16 amino acids long. CDR3 protein: CASSLSDRGYTDTQYF. For the CDR3, the DNA is TGTGCCAGCAGTTTATCGGACAGAGGATACACAGATACGCAGTATTTT.

A few counts support this clone. The rearrangement joins TRBV5-1 to TRBJ2-1; TRBD1 agrees at 7 bases. The CDR3 spans 13 residues. The V and J ends lost 4 bases and 7 bases, in that order; junction bases with no gene match: 5. Germline V lookup: CDR1 SGHRS, CDR2 YFSETQ. The CDR3 sequence is CASSELQGNEQFF. The CDR3 nucleotides read TGCGCCAGCAGCGAGTTACAGGGGAATGAGCAGTTCTTC.